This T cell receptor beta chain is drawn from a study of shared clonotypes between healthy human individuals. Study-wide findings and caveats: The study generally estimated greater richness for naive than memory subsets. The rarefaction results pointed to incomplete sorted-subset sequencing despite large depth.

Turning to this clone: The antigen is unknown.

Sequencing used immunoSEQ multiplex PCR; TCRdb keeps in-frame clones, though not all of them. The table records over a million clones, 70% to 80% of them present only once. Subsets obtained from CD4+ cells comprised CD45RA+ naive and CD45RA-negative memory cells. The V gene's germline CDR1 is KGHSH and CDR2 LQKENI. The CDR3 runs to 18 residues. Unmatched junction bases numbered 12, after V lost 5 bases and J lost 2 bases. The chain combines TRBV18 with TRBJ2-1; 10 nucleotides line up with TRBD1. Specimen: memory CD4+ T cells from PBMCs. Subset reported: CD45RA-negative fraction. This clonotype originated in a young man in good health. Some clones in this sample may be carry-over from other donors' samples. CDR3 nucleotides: TGTGCCAGCTCAGAGGTGTCTGGGGGACAGGGGCCCTACAATGAGCAGTTCTTC. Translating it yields CASSEVSGGQGPYNEQFF.